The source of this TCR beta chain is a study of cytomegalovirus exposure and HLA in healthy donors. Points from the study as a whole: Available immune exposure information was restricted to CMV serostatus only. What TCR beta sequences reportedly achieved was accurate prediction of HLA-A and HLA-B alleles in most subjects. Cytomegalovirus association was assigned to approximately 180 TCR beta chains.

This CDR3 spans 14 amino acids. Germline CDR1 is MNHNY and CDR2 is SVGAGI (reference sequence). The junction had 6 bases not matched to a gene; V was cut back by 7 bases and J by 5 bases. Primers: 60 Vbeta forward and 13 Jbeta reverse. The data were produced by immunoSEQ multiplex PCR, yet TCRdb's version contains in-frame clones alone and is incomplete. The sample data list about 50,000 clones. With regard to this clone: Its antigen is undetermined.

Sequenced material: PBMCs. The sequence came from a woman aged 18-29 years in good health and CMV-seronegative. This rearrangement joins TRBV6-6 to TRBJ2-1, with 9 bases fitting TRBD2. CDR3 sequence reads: CASTLAGVDNEQFF. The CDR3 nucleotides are TGTGCCAGCACCTTAGCGGGAGTAGACAATGAGCAGTTCTTC.